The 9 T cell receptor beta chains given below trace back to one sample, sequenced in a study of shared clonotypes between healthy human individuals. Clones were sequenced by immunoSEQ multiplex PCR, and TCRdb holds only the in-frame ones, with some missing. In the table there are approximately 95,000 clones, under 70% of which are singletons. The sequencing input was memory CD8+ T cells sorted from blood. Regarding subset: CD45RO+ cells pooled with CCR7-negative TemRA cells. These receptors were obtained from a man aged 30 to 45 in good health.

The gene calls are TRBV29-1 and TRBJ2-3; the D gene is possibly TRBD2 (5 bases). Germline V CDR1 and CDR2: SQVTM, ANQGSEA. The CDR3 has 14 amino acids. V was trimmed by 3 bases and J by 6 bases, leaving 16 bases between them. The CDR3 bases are TGCAGCGTTGAGTTCGCGGGCCCCTCCGATACGCAGTATTTT. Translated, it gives CSVEFAGPSDTQYF.

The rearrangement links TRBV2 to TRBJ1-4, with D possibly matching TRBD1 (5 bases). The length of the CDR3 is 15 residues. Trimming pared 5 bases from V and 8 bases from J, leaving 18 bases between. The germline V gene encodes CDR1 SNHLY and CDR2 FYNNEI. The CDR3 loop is CASSFGAAGDEKLFF. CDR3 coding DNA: TGTGCCAGCAGTTTTGGTGCCGCCGGGGACGAAAAACTGTTTTTT.

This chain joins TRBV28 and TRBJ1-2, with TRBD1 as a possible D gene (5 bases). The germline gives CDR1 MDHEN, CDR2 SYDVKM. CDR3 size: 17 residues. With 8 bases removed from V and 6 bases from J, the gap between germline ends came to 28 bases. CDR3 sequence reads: CASLGGGWAQTGNGYTF. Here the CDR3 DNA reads TGTGCCAGCTTGGGGGGAGGGTGGGCCCAAACCGGGAATGGCTACACCTTC.

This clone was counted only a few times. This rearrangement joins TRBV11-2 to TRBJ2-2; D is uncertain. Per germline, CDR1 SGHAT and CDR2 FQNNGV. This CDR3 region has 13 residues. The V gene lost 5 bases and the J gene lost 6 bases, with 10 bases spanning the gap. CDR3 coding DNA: TGTGCCAGCAGCCCCGAGCATTCCGGGGAGCTGTTTTTT. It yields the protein CASSPEHSGELFF.

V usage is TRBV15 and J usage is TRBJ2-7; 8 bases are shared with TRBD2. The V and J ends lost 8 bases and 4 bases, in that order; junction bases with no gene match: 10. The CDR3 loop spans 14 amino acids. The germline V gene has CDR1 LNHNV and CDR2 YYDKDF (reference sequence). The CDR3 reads CATAGGETLYEQYF. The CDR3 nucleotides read TGTGCCACCGCCGGGGGGGAAACCCTATACGAGCAGTACTTC.

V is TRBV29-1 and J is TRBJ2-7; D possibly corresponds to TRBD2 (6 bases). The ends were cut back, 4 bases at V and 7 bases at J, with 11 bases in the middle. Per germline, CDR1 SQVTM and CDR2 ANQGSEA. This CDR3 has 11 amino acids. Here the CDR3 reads CSVGGDGEQYF. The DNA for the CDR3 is TGCAGCGTTGGGGGGGACGGGGAGCAGTACTTC.

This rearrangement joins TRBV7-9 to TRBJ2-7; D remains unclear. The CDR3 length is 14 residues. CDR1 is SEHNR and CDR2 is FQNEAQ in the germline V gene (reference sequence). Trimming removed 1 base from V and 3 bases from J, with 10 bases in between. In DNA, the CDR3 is TGTGCCAGCAGCTTAGACGGTCTGAACTACGAGCAGTACTTC. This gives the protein CASSLDGLNYEQYF.

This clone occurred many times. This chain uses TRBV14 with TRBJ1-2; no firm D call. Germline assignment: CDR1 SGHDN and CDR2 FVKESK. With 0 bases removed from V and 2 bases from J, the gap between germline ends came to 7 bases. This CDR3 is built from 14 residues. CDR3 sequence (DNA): TGTGCCAGCAGCCAAGATACGACAAACTATGGCTACACCTTC. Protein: CASSQDTTNYGYTF.

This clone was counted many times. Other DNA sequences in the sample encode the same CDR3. CDR3 sequence: CASSLLNYEQYF. In DNA, the CDR3 is TGTGCCAGCAGTTTGCTCAACTACGAGCAGTACTTC. The rearrangement joins TRBV28 to TRBJ2-7; no clear D gene. The CDR3 is made up of 12 amino acids. V lost 3 bases to trimming and J lost 3 bases, with 6 bases between them. In germline, CDR1 is MDHEN, CDR2 SYDVKM.